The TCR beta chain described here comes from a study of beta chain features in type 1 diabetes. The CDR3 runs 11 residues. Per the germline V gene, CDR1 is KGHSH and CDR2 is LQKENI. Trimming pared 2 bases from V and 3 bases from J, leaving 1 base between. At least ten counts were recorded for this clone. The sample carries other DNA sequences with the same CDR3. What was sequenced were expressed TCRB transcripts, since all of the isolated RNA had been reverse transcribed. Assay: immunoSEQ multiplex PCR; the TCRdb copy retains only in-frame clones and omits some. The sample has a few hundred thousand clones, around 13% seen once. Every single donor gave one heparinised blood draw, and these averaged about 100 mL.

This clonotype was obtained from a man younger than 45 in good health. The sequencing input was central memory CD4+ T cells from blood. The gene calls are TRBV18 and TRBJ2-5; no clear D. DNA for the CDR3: TGTGCCAGCTCACCAGAAGAGACCCAGTACTTC. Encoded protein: CASSPEETQYF.